This is a list of T cell receptor beta chains from one sample in a study of T cell responses to AZD1222 COVID-19 vaccine. Clones were sequenced by immunoSEQ multiplex PCR, and TCRdb holds only the in-frame ones, with some missing. This sample yields about 72,000 clones, of which around nine tenths are seen a single time; around 24% belongs to the top ten. Sequences were derived from peripheral blood, sampled on day 0 of AZD1222 vaccination. Every receptor here comes from an adult in good health. CDR3s include the opening cysteine and the closing phenylalanine or tryptophan. Each record gives: D gene, J gene, clone size, V gene, CDR3 length, CDR3 protein, CDR3 DNA. D genes are given only for firm matches. A row's size may be missing; if present it is once, few, many or a size class.

D gene: NA
J gene: TRBJ1-2
clone size: NA
V gene: TRBV19
CDR3 length: 11
CDR3 protein: CASSIGGSYTF
CDR3 DNA: TGTGCCAGTAGTATAGGAGGGAGCTACACCTTC

D gene: NA
J gene: TRBJ2-2
clone size: NA
V gene: TRBV19
CDR3 length: 14
CDR3 protein: CASTPLANTGELFF
CDR3 DNA: TGTGCCAGTACCCCTCTAGCGAACACCGGGGAGCTGTTTTTT

D gene: TRBD1
J gene: TRBJ1-6
clone size: few
V gene: TRBV9
CDR3 length: 14
CDR3 protein: CASSKDRADSPLHF
CDR3 DNA: TGTGCCAGCAGCAAGGACAGGGCTGATTCACCCCTCCACTTT

D gene: NA
J gene: TRBJ1-1
clone size: NA
V gene: TRBV4-3
CDR3 length: 15
CDR3 protein: CASSQVGEGSTEAFF
CDR3 DNA: TGCGCCAGCAGCCAAGTCGGGGAGGGTAGCACTGAAGCTTTCTTT

D gene: NA
J gene: TRBJ2-4
clone size: once
V gene: TRBV10-1
CDR3 length: 13
CDR3 protein: CASGEWAENIQYF
CDR3 DNA: TGCGCCAGCGGCGAGTGGGCGGAAAACATTCAGTACTTC

D gene: NA
J gene: TRBJ2-5
clone size: NA
V gene: TRBV2
CDR3 length: 11
CDR3 protein: CASSEGEAQYF
CDR3 DNA: TGTGCCAGCAGTGAAGGGGAGGCCCAGTACTTC

D gene: NA
J gene: TRBJ1-4
clone size: NA
V gene: TRBV19
CDR3 length: 15
CDR3 protein: CASSIGRNTNEKLFF
CDR3 DNA: TGTGCCAGTAGTATAGGGAGGAATACTAATGAAAAACTGTTTTTT

D gene: TRBD1
J gene: TRBJ2-1
clone size: NA
V gene: TRBV12-5
CDR3 length: 14
CDR3 protein: CASGLRTGGSEQFF
CDR3 DNA: TGTGCTAGTGGTTTGAGGACAGGGGGCAGTGAGCAGTTCTTC

D gene: NA
J gene: TRBJ1-2
clone size: NA
V gene: TRBV3-1/TRBV3-2
CDR3 length: 14
CDR3 protein: CASSQADRSYGYTF
CDR3 DNA: TGTGCCAGCAGCCAAGCTGATAGGTCCTATGGCTACACCTTC

D gene: NA
J gene: TRBJ2-7
clone size: NA
V gene: TRBV18
CDR3 length: 14
CDR3 protein: CASSPLQDSYEQYF
CDR3 DNA: TGTGCCAGCTCACCGCTACAGGACTCCTACGAGCAGTACTTC

D gene: NA
J gene: TRBJ1-2
clone size: once
V gene: TRBV28
CDR3 length: 14
CDR3 protein: CASSLVEGGYGYTF
CDR3 DNA: TGTGCCAGCAGTTTAGTGGAGGGAGGCTATGGCTACACCTTC

D gene: NA
J gene: TRBJ2-7
clone size: once
V gene: TRBV6-1
CDR3 length: 17
CDR3 protein: CASSGGLGTLGSYEQYF
CDR3 DNA: TGTGCCAGCAGTGGTGGTTTGGGGACCCTCGGGTCCTACGAGCAGTACTTC

D gene: TRBD1
J gene: TRBJ1-1
clone size: NA
V gene: TRBV14
CDR3 length: 11
CDR3 protein: CASSLRDRIQF
CDR3 DNA: TGTGCCAGCAGCCTCCGGGACAGAATTCAATTT

D gene: NA
J gene: TRBJ1-2
clone size: NA
V gene: TRBV12-3/TRBV12-4
CDR3 length: 13
CDR3 protein: CASSLAGADGYTF
CDR3 DNA: TGTGCCAGCAGTTTAGCAGGGGCGGATGGCTACACCTTC

D gene: NA
J gene: TRBJ1-1
clone size: few
V gene: TRBV4-1
CDR3 length: 14
CDR3 protein: CASMPGTGIGEAFF
CDR3 DNA: TGCGCCAGCATGCCCGGAACAGGGATTGGTGAAGCTTTCTTT

D gene: NA
J gene: TRBJ1-2
clone size: once
V gene: TRBV27
CDR3 length: 13
CDR3 protein: CASSLSAGLGYTF
CDR3 DNA: TGTGCCAGCAGTTTATCGGCAGGTCTAGGCTACACCTTC

D gene: NA
J gene: TRBJ1-2
clone size: NA
V gene: TRBV20-1
CDR3 length: 11
CDR3 protein: CSATNSGGYTF
CDR3 DNA: TGCAGTGCGACCAACTCTGGCGGCTACACCTTC

D gene: NA
J gene: TRBJ1-1
clone size: once
V gene: TRBV27
CDR3 length: 13
CDR3 protein: CASSNRLNTEAFF
CDR3 DNA: TGTGCCAGCAGTAACAGGCTGAACACTGAAGCTTTCTTT

D gene: TRBD1
J gene: TRBJ1-5
clone size: NA
V gene: TRBV19
CDR3 length: 16
CDR3 protein: CASSGGQSYSNQPQHF
CDR3 DNA: TGTGCCAGTAGTGGGGGACAGAGCTATAGCAATCAGCCCCAGCATTTT

D gene: NA
J gene: TRBJ2-3
clone size: NA
V gene: TRBV19
CDR3 length: 15
CDR3 protein: CASRRGWGLPDTQYF
CDR3 DNA: TGTGCCTCTAGACGCGGTTGGGGACTCCCAGATACGCAGTATTTT

D gene: NA
J gene: TRBJ1-5
clone size: NA
V gene: TRBV29-1
CDR3 length: 12
CDR3 protein: CSAGTPNQPQHF
CDR3 DNA: TGCAGCGCCGGGACACCTAATCAGCCCCAGCATTTT

D gene: NA
J gene: TRBJ2-7
clone size: NA
V gene: TRBV4-1
CDR3 length: 16
CDR3 protein: CASSRYGTPRNDEQYF
CDR3 DNA: TGCGCCAGCAGCCGCTACGGGACCCCCCGAAATGACGAGCAGTACTTC

D gene: NA
J gene: TRBJ2-7
clone size: once
V gene: TRBV7-8
CDR3 length: 13
CDR3 protein: CASSFEANYEQYF
CDR3 DNA: TGTGCCAGCAGCTTTGAAGCCAACTACGAGCAGTACTTC

D gene: NA
J gene: TRBJ2-3
clone size: NA
V gene: TRBV7-8
CDR3 length: 12
CDR3 protein: CASSPGGPPEYF
CDR3 DNA: TGTGCCAGCAGCCCTGGAGGGCCTCCGGAATATTTT

D gene: NA
J gene: TRBJ1-2
clone size: few
V gene: TRBV3-1/TRBV3-2
CDR3 length: 16
CDR3 protein: CASSHRESGRRNGYTF
CDR3 DNA: TGTGCCAGCAGCCACAGGGAATCTGGTAGGCGTAATGGCTACACCTTC

D gene: NA
J gene: TRBJ2-7
clone size: few
V gene: TRBV27
CDR3 length: 16
CDR3 protein: CASSLSQGGGFYEQYF
CDR3 DNA: TGTGCCAGCAGTTTATCCCAGGGAGGTGGTTTCTACGAGCAGTACTTC

D gene: NA
J gene: TRBJ1-5
clone size: NA
V gene: TRBV6-1
CDR3 length: 13
CDR3 protein: CASSDRGDQPQHF
CDR3 DNA: TGTGCCAGCAGTGACAGGGGAGATCAGCCCCAGCATTTT

D gene: NA
J gene: TRBJ2-7
clone size: NA
V gene: TRBV23-1
CDR3 length: 12
CDR3 protein: CATRGGTYEQYF
CDR3 DNA: TGCGCCACCAGGGGTGGGACCTACGAGCAGTACTTC

D gene: NA
J gene: TRBJ2-7
clone size: NA
V gene: TRBV5-4
CDR3 length: 14
CDR3 protein: CASSVLTGHNEQYF
CDR3 DNA: TGTGCCAGCAGCGTGTTGACGGGGCACAACGAGCAGTACTTC

D gene: NA
J gene: TRBJ1-5
clone size: NA
V gene: TRBV19
CDR3 length: 13
CDR3 protein: CASKDISNQPQHF
CDR3 DNA: TGTGCCAGTAAAGACATTAGCAATCAGCCCCAGCATTTT

D gene: NA
J gene: TRBJ1-3
clone size: NA
V gene: TRBV7-2
CDR3 length: 12
CDR3 protein: CASSLGGDTIYF
CDR3 DNA: TGTGCCAGCAGCTTAGGTGGGGACACCATATATTTT

D gene: TRBD1
J gene: TRBJ2-1
clone size: NA
V gene: TRBV20-1
CDR3 length: 18
CDR3 protein: CSASQDRGPQSGYNEQFF
CDR3 DNA: TGCAGTGCTAGTCAAGACAGGGGGCCGCAGTCTGGCTACAATGAGCAGTTCTTC

D gene: NA
J gene: TRBJ2-1
clone size: NA
V gene: TRBV7-2
CDR3 length: 16
CDR3 protein: CASSLAKGGVYNEQFF
CDR3 DNA: TGTGCCAGCAGCTTAGCGAAGGGGGGGGTCTACAATGAGCAGTTCTTC

D gene: NA
J gene: TRBJ1-2
clone size: NA
V gene: TRBV2
CDR3 length: 15
CDR3 protein: CASNPGQGPNYGYTF
CDR3 DNA: TGTGCCAGCAACCCCGGCCAGGGACCCAACTATGGCTACACCTTC

D gene: NA
J gene: TRBJ2-2
clone size: once
V gene: TRBV7-2
CDR3 length: 15
CDR3 protein: CASSLILAGTGELFF
CDR3 DNA: TGTGCCAGCAGCTTAATTTTGGCGGGGACCGGGGAGCTGTTTTTT

D gene: TRBD1
J gene: TRBJ1-2
clone size: once
V gene: TRBV3-1/TRBV3-2
CDR3 length: 13
CDR3 protein: CASSQGQGRGYTF
CDR3 DNA: TGTGCCAGCAGCCAGGGACAGGGTCGCGGCTACACCTTC

D gene: NA
J gene: TRBJ1-2
clone size: NA
V gene: TRBV5-6
CDR3 length: 13
CDR3 protein: CASSSRTVRIYTF
CDR3 DNA: TGTGCCAGCAGTTCCCGGACAGTCCGCATCTACACCTTC

D gene: TRBD1
J gene: TRBJ2-1
clone size: NA
V gene: TRBV19
CDR3 length: 13
CDR3 protein: CASSIGTGNEQFF
CDR3 DNA: TGTGCCAGTAGTATAGGGACAGGCAATGAGCAGTTCTTC

D gene: NA
J gene: TRBJ1-1
clone size: once
V gene: TRBV5-4
CDR3 length: 14
CDR3 protein: CASSRRGTNTEAFF
CDR3 DNA: TGTGCCAGCAGCCGCCGGGGGACGAACACTGAAGCTTTCTTT

D gene: NA
J gene: TRBJ2-5
clone size: NA
V gene: TRBV5-4
CDR3 length: 15
CDR3 protein: CASSLLRSSQETQYF
CDR3 DNA: TGTGCCAGCAGCTTGTTGCGCAGTAGCCAAGAGACCCAGTACTTC

D gene: NA
J gene: TRBJ2-2
clone size: NA
V gene: TRBV19
CDR3 length: 12
CDR3 protein: CASRGNTGELFF
CDR3 DNA: TGTGCCAGTAGGGGGAACACCGGGGAGCTGTTTTTT

D gene: TRBD1
J gene: TRBJ1-1
clone size: NA
V gene: TRBV28
CDR3 length: 15
CDR3 protein: CASSQAGTGGPEAFF
CDR3 DNA: TGTGCCAGCAGTCAGGCCGGGACAGGGGGCCCTGAAGCTTTCTTT

D gene: NA
J gene: TRBJ1-5
clone size: NA
V gene: TRBV2
CDR3 length: 13
CDR3 protein: CASSVSLNQPQHF
CDR3 DNA: TGTGCCAGCAGTGTTTCTCTAAATCAGCCCCAGCATTTT

D gene: NA
J gene: TRBJ1-1
clone size: NA
V gene: TRBV29-1
CDR3 length: 11
CDR3 protein: CSGVQGNQAFF
CDR3 DNA: TGCAGCGGTGTGCAGGGGAATCAAGCTTTCTTT

D gene: NA
J gene: TRBJ1-3
clone size: once
V gene: TRBV5-5
CDR3 length: 15
CDR3 protein: CASRRTGWEGNTIYF
CDR3 DNA: TGTGCCAGCAGGCGGACCGGGTGGGAAGGAAACACCATATATTTT

D gene: NA
J gene: TRBJ2-3
clone size: NA
V gene: TRBV20-1
CDR3 length: 15
CDR3 protein: CSASGARGDMDTQYF
CDR3 DNA: TGCAGTGCTAGTGGGGCCAGGGGGGATATGGATACGCAGTATTTT

D gene: NA
J gene: TRBJ1-3
clone size: NA
V gene: TRBV9
CDR3 length: 15
CDR3 protein: CASSVEGGTGNTIYF
CDR3 DNA: TGTGCCAGCAGCGTAGAGGGGGGAACTGGAAACACCATATATTTT

D gene: NA
J gene: TRBJ2-7
clone size: NA
V gene: TRBV9
CDR3 length: 13
CDR3 protein: CASSPIGHGEQYF
CDR3 DNA: TGTGCCAGCAGCCCTATTGGACACGGCGAGCAGTACTTC

D gene: TRBD2
J gene: TRBJ2-3
clone size: few
V gene: TRBV6-5
CDR3 length: 15
CDR3 protein: CASSRAAGGRDTQYF
CDR3 DNA: TGTGCCAGCTCGAGGGCGGCGGGGGGTAGAGATACGCAGTATTTT

D gene: NA
J gene: TRBJ2-2
clone size: NA
V gene: TRBV7-6
CDR3 length: 16
CDR3 protein: CASSLLSAANTGELFF
CDR3 DNA: TGTGCCAGCAGCTTACTATCTGCAGCGAACACCGGGGAGCTGTTTTTT

D gene: TRBD2
J gene: TRBJ2-5
clone size: NA
V gene: TRBV2
CDR3 length: 15
CDR3 protein: CASRARQRGQETQYF
CDR3 DNA: TGTGCCAGCAGGGCGCGGCAGCGGGGGCAAGAGACCCAGTACTTC

D gene: NA
J gene: TRBJ1-6
clone size: NA
V gene: TRBV5-4
CDR3 length: 14
CDR3 protein: CASSLDLGDSPLHF
CDR3 DNA: TGTGCCAGCAGCTTGGACCTGGGGGATTCACCCCTCCACTTT

D gene: NA
J gene: TRBJ1-4
clone size: NA
V gene: TRBV28
CDR3 length: 14
CDR3 protein: CASSIRRSNEKLFF
CDR3 DNA: TGTGCCAGCAGCATCAGGAGATCTAATGAAAAACTGTTTTTT